A single sample gave rise to the 6 T cell receptor beta chains below, sequenced in a study of CD8 T cells in Susac syndrome. An input of about 0.5 to 1 ug of RNA was subjected to reverse transcription using random hexamers. TCRdb used MiXCR to reprocess the immunoSEQ multiplex PCR reads, holding one entry per CDR3 protein. Among over 300,000 distinct CDR3 sequences listed, about 90% were seen once. Specimen: CD4+ T cells from PBMCs. The receptors here all came from a human donor with multiple sclerosis.

V gene TRBV6-1 combines with J gene TRBJ2-1; TRBD2 aligns across 8 bases. The germline gives CDR1 MNHNS, CDR2 SASEGT. Trimming removed 7 bases from V and 4 bases from J; junction bases left unmatched: 12. The CDR3 sequence is 16 residues long. In DNA, the CDR3 is TGTGCCAGCACCCCCCCCGGCGGGGGGAAATACAATGAGCAGTTCTTC. Amino acids: CASTPPGGGKYNEQFF.

The genes are TRBV14 and TRBJ2-3; D ambiguous. Germline CDR1 reads SGHDN; CDR2 reads FVKESK. The CDR3 is made up of 17 amino acids. V gave up 0 bases and J gave up 4 bases, with 17 bases separating them. The CDR3 protein is CASSQDLRRRSSDTQYF. CDR3 in DNA: TGTGCCAGCAGCCAAGATCTAAGGAGACGTTCTTCAGATACGCAGTATTTT. Full variable domain (rest looked up from reference TRBV14 and TRBJ2-3): EAGVTQFPSHSVIEKGQTVTLRCDPISGHDNLYWYRRVMGKEIKFLLHFVKESKQDESGMPNNRFLAERTGGTYSTLKVQPAELEDSGVYFCASSQDLRRRSSDTQYFGPGTRLTVL.

The chain links TRBV7-9 to TRBJ1-2; no reliable D call. CDR1 and CDR2 from the germline V gene are SEHNR and FQNEAQ (reference sequence). With 3 bases removed from V and 7 bases from J, the gap between germline ends came to 12 bases. CDR3 length equals 13 residues. CDR3 in amino acids: CASSLIESGGYTF. CDR3 nucleotides: TGTGCCAGCAGCTTGATAGAGTCGGGTGGCTACACCTTC.

The table lists this clonotype with a few counts. J is TRBJ2-3 and V is TRBV12-3 or TRBV12-4; TRBD2 matches at 12 bases. V lost 3 bases to trimming and J lost 5 bases; unmatched junction nucleotides: 0. The CDR3 extends over 14 amino acids. The CDR3 is CASSLTSGGDTQYF. CDR3 bases: TGTGCCAGCAGTTTGACTAGCGGGGGAGATACGCAGTATTTT.

The chain carries TRBV19 and TRBJ1-5; TRBD1 matches 9 bases. CDR3 size: 17 residues. The trim removed 10 bases at V and 1 base at J, leaving 14 bases unmatched. Germline V gives CDR1 LNHDA, CDR2 SQIVND (reference sequence). DNA of the CDR3: TGTGCCACTTCCGGGACAGGGAACAGGGCGAGCAATCAGCCCCAGCATTTT. Protein sequence: CATSGTGNRASNQPQHF. Together with reference TRBV19 and TRBJ1-5, the CDR3 gives the full variable domain: DGGITQSPKYLFRKEGQNVTLSCEQNLNHDAMYWYRQDPGQGLRLIYYSQIVNDFQKGDIAEGYSVSREKKESFPLTVTSAQKNPTAFYLCATSGTGNRASNQPQHFGDGTRLSIL.

This CDR3 reads CASSYRGQQPQHF. The CDR3 nucleotides read TGTGCCAGCAGCTACAGGGGTCAACAGCCCCAGCATTTT. The rearrangement uses TRBV6-4 and TRBJ1-5, with 7 bases identical to TRBD1. Germline CDR1 and CDR2: MRHNA and SNTAGT. The CDR3 is 13 amino acids. After removal of 6 bases from V and 7 bases from J, the junction contained 6 bases not matched to a gene.